Each of the 18 T cell receptor beta chains below was sequenced from the same sample in a study of T cells in Graves' hyperthyroidism and ophthalmopathy. It was RNA transcripts that yielded the amplified TCR beta CDR3 regions. Researchers ran a first-round RT-PCR on the TCR CDR3 using the HTBI primer set. One entry per CDR3 protein results from TCRdb running MiXCR on the multiplex PCR reads. The repertoire consists of over 250,000 distinct CDR3 sequences, with 22% occurring once and the leading ten covering under 65%. Sequences were obtained from blood. These TCRs come from a young man with Graves' ophthalmopathy.

V and J are TRBV20-1 and TRBJ2-1; 8 bases line up with TRBD2. Germline CDR1 and CDR2: DFQATT and SNEGSKA (reference sequence). With 0 bases clipped from V and 5 bases from J, the junction kept 3 bases outside the gene matches. The CDR3 runs to 14 residues. CDR3 in DNA: TGCAGTGCTAGAGACGGGAGGGCAAACAATGAGCAGTTCTTC. It translates to CSARDGRANNEQFF.

There are many counts of this clonotype. The chain combines TRBV11-2 with TRBJ1-5, with TRBD1 as a possible D gene (5 bases). V lost 5 bases, J lost 0 bases, and 11 bases lay in between. Germline V lookup: CDR1 SGHAT, CDR2 FQNNGV. This CDR3 is built from 15 residues. The CDR3 nucleotides read TGTGCCAGCAGCCGCGGGGGGTATAGCAATCAGCCCCAGCATTTT. It codes for CASSRGGYSNQPQHF.

This sequence joins TRBV7-2 and TRBJ1-2, with TRBD1 matching 10 bases. Germline V CDR1 and CDR2: SGHTA, FQGNSA. The CDR3 sequence is 13 residues long. V lost 5 bases and J lost 8; bases outside the gene matches: 5. The CDR3 DNA follows: TGTGCCAGCAGCAAGGGACAGGGGCTCGGCTACACCTTC. Protein product: CASSKGQGLGYTF.

The J gene is TRBJ2-6, the V gene TRBV11-3; D may match TRBD1 or TRBD2 (5 bases each). The length of the CDR3 is 18 residues. The germline V gene encodes CDR1 SGHNT and CDR2 YENEEA. V dropped 0 bases and J dropped 4 bases, with 16 bases sitting between them. CDR3 loop: CASSLDLVGVYGANVLTF. The CDR3 DNA reads TGTGCCAGCAGCTTAGATTTGGTGGGGGTTTACGGGGCCAACGTCCTGACTTTC.

The chain uses TRBV9 and TRBJ2-1; a weak D match, TRBD2 (5 bases). The length of the CDR3 is 14 residues. Trimming took off 4 bases at V and 9 bases at J, with 17 bases between the two ends. Germline lookup yields CDR1 SGDLS and CDR2 YYNGEE. Here the CDR3 DNA reads TGTGCCAGCAGCCCAGGACTCATCTCTGGTGAGCAGTTCTTC. It specifies CASSPGLISGEQFF.

This clonotype has only a few counts. The gene calls are TRBV5-1 and TRBJ2-1; TRBD2 aligns across 11 bases. CDR1 and CDR2 from the germline V gene are SGHRS and YFSETQ. After removal of 0 bases from V and 0 bases from J, the junction contained 11 bases not matched to a gene. This CDR3 contains 20 residues. Written as DNA, the CDR3 is TGCGCCAGCAGCTTGGCCCCGGGGGTAGCGGGAGGGAGCTCCTACAATGAGCAGTTCTTC. It yields the protein CASSLAPGVAGGSSYNEQFF.

The V gene is TRBV6-1, the J gene TRBJ2-1; perhaps TRBD2 as D (6 bases). Germline lookup yields CDR1 MNHNS and CDR2 SASEGT. V was shortened by 10 bases and J by 8 bases, with 21 bases between the two germline ends. The CDR3 length is 14 residues. The CDR3: CATAEGVGWDEQFF. In nucleotides, the CDR3 is TGTGCCACCGCGGAGGGAGTAGGATGGGATGAGCAGTTCTTC.

DNA for the CDR3: TGTGCCAGCAGTCCGCCGGGGGTCAGGCTCTCACCCCTCCACTTT. Translated, it gives CASSPPGVRLSPLHF. J is TRBJ1-6 and V is TRBV27; D is possibly TRBD1 (5 bases). The CDR3 runs 15 residues. The ends were cut back, 5 bases at V and 10 bases at J, with 18 bases in the middle. The germline CDR1 and CDR2 sequences are MNHEY and SMNVEV (reference sequence).

This clonotype was detected ten times or more. The gene calls are TRBV28 and TRBJ2-2, with a possible D match to TRBD2 (5 bases). V was clipped by 3 bases and J by 7 bases, with 9 bases between them. Germline assignment: CDR1 MDHEN and CDR2 SYDVKM. The CDR3 length is 13 residues. CDR3 coding DNA: TGTGCCAGCAGTTTCGACGGGAACGGGGAGCTGTTTTTT. It codes for CASSFDGNGELFF.

The table lists this clonotype with many counts. The gene calls are TRBV6-1 and TRBJ1-1, with D unresolved. From germline, CDR1 is MNHNS and CDR2 SASEGT. Trimming took off 1 base at V and 6 bases at J, with 6 bases between the two ends. The CDR3 length is 12 residues. The CDR3 reads CASSEGSPEAFF. In nucleotides, the CDR3 is TGTGCCAGCAGTGAAGGGAGCCCTGAAGCTTTCTTT.

The chain has TRBV3-1 and TRBJ2-7; unclear D gene. Germline V gene lookup returns CDR1 LGHDT and CDR2 YNNKEL (reference sequence). V was clipped by 1 base and J by 4 bases, with 8 bases between them. This CDR3 is 13 amino acids long. CDR3: CASSQGMDYEQYF. The CDR3 region has the DNA TGTGCCAGCAGCCAAGGGATGGATTACGAGCAGTACTTC.

V usage is TRBV15 and J usage is TRBJ2-5; either TRBD1 or TRBD2 may fit D (5 bases each). The CDR3 is 15 residues long. V lost 0 bases and J 5 bases, leaving 13 bases between the germline ends. The germline V gene has CDR1 LNHNV and CDR2 YYDKDF (reference sequence). CDR3 protein: CATSRDKGWGETQYF. The CDR3 nucleotides are TGTGCCACCAGCAGAGATAAAGGTTGGGGGGAGACCCAGTACTTC.

This clonotype was detected a few times. The chain carries TRBV11-1 and TRBJ2-7, with TRBD2 matching over 7 bases. The germline gives CDR1 SGHAT, CDR2 FQDESV (reference sequence). The CDR3 is 15 residues long. After removal of 0 bases from V and 5 bases from J, the junction contained 7 bases not matched to a gene. CDR3 sequence: CASSLAGGPYNEQYF. The CDR3 coding sequence is TGTGCCAGCAGCTTAGCGGGAGGGCCTTACAACGAGCAGTACTTC.

Only a few counts were recorded for this clonotype. The chain joins TRBV20-1 to TRBJ1-6, with D unresolved. There are 14 residues in the CDR3. Per the germline V gene, CDR1 is DFQATT and CDR2 is SNEGSKA (reference sequence). V was clipped by 1 base and J by 9 bases, with 13 bases between them. The CDR3 sequence: CSARGLTERSPLHF. Written as DNA, the CDR3 is TGCAGTGCTAGAGGTCTTACAGAACGTTCACCCCTCCACTTT.

This clonotype was counted many times. V gene TRBV5-1 combines with J gene TRBJ2-5; unclear D gene. V lost 3 bases, J lost 2 bases, and 8 bases lay in between. Germline V CDR1 and CDR2: SGHRS, YFSETQ. This CDR3 spans 13 amino acids. The CDR3 region has the DNA TGCGCCAGCAGCTCCCCCGCTCAAGAGACCCAGTACTTC. Encoded protein: CASSSPAQETQYF.

The chain combines TRBV27 with TRBJ2-7, with 9 nucleotides matching TRBD1. Germline values: CDR1 MNHEY, CDR2 SMNVEV (reference sequence). V lost 8 bases, J lost 5 bases, and 13 bases stayed unmatched. The CDR3 covers 15 residues. CDR3 nucleotide sequence: TGTGCCAGCCTCTCCCAAGGGACAGGGAGCCACGAGCAGTACTTC. This codes for CASLSQGTGSHEQYF.

This clonotype occurred a few times. The chain has TRBV4-1 and TRBJ2-1, with unresolved D. The CDR3 extends over 13 amino acids. Trimming cost V 4 bases and J 6 bases, with 10 bases left between them. Germline V gives CDR1 MGHRA, CDR2 YSYEKL. The DNA for the CDR3 is TGCGCCAGCAGCCCATTGGGCATCAATGAGCAGTTCTTC. Encoded protein: CASSPLGINEQFF.

The V call is TRBV11-1, the J call TRBJ2-3; 7 bases are shared with TRBD2. The trim removed 5 bases at V and 5 bases at J, leaving 7 bases unmatched. The CDR3 loop spans 14 amino acids. Germline CDR1 is SGHAT and CDR2 is FQDESV (reference sequence). CDR3 in amino acids: CASSLRWEGDTQYF. The CDR3 DNA reads TGTGCCAGCAGCCTGAGATGGGAGGGAGATACGCAGTATTTT.